This T cell receptor (beta chain) was sequenced during a study of CD8+ T cells in alopecia areata. CDR1 and CDR2 from the germline V gene are MNHEY and SVGAGI. With 4 bases removed from V and 1 base from J, the gap between germline ends came to 7 bases. The CDR3 covers 14 residues. RNA was isolated and reverse transcribed to cDNA, the sequencing template. Some clones are missing from TCRdb's copy, which holds only in-frame ones; the method was immunoSEQ multiplex PCR. Seen here are fewer than 150,000 clones, roughly four fifths observed once, and the top ten hold 20% to 30%. Treatment of the sample: oral pan-JAK inhibitor, 5-10 mg twice daily. This clone has just a few counts.

Sequencing used CD8+ T cells sorted from blood, obtained at week 4, from a patient treated with tofacitinib. The chain uses TRBV6-5 and TRBJ2-2; D perhaps matches TRBD1 (6 bases). This clonotype was obtained from a human donor with alopecia areata. CDR3 DNA: TGTGCCAGCAGTTGGGGACAGAACACCGGGGAGCTGTTTTTT. Its protein product is CASSWGQNTGELFF.